Sequencing of this TCR beta chain was carried out in a study of molecular identifiers for immune sequencing clone quantification. In the sort, naive CD8 T cells were defined as CD8+CD4-CCR7+CD45RA+. The CDR3 is made up of 16 amino acids. V was pared by 3 bases and J by 6 bases, with 7 bases of the junction left unmatched. In germline, CDR1 is LGHDT, CDR2 YNNKEL (reference sequence). Whole-study findings and limits: Detectable among approximately 930,000 naive cells, according to reports, was Jurkat TCR RNA spiked in from one cell.

This clonotype came up a few times. Its specificity is unknown. Methods described previously, with TCR primers listed, were used for bulk TCR libraries. TCRdb fed the PCR reads into MiXCR, producing one record per CDR3 protein. The sample has 460,000 or so distinct CDR3 sequences, over 20% seen once. The sequence came from a human donor in good health. Some libraries in this study had Jurkat cell RNA spiked in. This chain links TRBV3-1 with TRBJ2-3; 12 bases agree with TRBD2. Sequenced material: naive CD8+ T cells from blood, with Jurkat cell RNA spiked in. Subset defined: FACS-sorted CD8+CD4-CCR7+CD45RA+ naive T cells. The CDR3 loop reads CASSHSSGGASDTQYF. In DNA form, the CDR3 reads TGTGCCAGCAGCCACTCTAGCGGGGGGGCATCTGATACGCAGTATTTT.